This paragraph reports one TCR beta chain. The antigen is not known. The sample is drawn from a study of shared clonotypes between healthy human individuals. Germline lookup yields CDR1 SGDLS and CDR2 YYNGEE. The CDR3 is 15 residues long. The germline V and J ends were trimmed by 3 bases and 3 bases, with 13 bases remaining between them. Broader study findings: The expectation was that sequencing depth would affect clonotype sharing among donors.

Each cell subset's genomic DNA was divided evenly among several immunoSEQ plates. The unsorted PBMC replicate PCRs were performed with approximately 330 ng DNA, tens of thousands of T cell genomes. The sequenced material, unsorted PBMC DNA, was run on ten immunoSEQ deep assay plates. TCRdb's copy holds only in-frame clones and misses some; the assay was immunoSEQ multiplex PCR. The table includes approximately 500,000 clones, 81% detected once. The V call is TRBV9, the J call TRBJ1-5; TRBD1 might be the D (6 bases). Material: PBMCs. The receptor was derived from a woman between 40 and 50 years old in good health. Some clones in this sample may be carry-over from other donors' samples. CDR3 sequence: CASSAGGGPNQPQHF. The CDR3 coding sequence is TGTGCCAGCAGCGCCGGAGGGGGACCCAATCAGCCCCAGCATTTT.